A single sample gave rise to the 14 T cell receptor beta chains below, sequenced in a study of lymphopenia after photon versus proton radiotherapy. Some clones are missing from TCRdb's copy, which holds only in-frame ones; the method was immunoSEQ multiplex PCR. The data contain about 26,000 clones, about 85% of them singletons. The material sequenced was peripheral blood, taken from a patient treated with photon-based radiotherapy. The receptors shown here come from a young man with gastric cancer.

CDR3 bases: TGCGCCAGCAGCTTCTCCCCGGACAATGAGCAGTTCTTC. It translates to CASSFSPDNEQFF. The V and J genes are TRBV5-1 and TRBJ2-1; D call uncertain. The germline CDR1 and CDR2 sequences are SGHRS and YFSETQ. V gave up 2 bases and J gave up 5 bases, with 8 bases separating them. The CDR3 has 13 residues. The full variable domain, rest sourced from reference TRBV5-1 and TRBJ2-1, is KAGVTQTPRYLIKTRGQQVTLSCSPISGHRSVSWYQQTPGQGLQFLFEYFSETQRNKGNFPGRFSGRQFSNSRSEMNVSTLELGDSALYLCASSFSPDNEQFFGPGTRLTVL.

V is TRBV5-1 and J is TRBJ2-1; D is uncertain. The germline V gene has CDR1 SGHRS and CDR2 YFSETQ. With 4 bases removed from V and 4 bases from J, the gap between germline ends came to 21 bases. CDR3 length: 17 residues. As DNA, the CDR3 is TGCGCCAGCAGCCCGTCAATGGGTGGCGGATCATACAATGAGCAGTTCTTC. This sequence encodes CASSPSMGGGSYNEQFF.

The rearrangement joins TRBV19 to TRBJ1-4; D gene ambiguous. V was shortened by 4 bases and J by 8 bases, with 11 bases between the two germline ends. Germline CDR1 is LNHDA and CDR2 is SQIVND (reference sequence). This CDR3 contains 13 residues. CDR3 in amino acids: CASSNTVREKLFF. The CDR3 DNA follows: TGTGCCAGTAGTAACACAGTGAGGGAAAAACTGTTTTTT.

The rearrangement uses TRBV5-8 and TRBJ2-3, with TRBD2 matching over 16 bases. This CDR3 comprises 17 residues. V shed 3 bases and J 8 bases; nucleotides not matched to a gene: 9. Germline CDR1 reads SGHTS; CDR2 reads YDEGEE. DNA for the CDR3: TGTGCCAGCAGCTCGGAAGGGACTAGCGGGGGGGCCGGTACGCAGTATTTT. It specifies CASSSEGTSGGAGTQYF.

This clone was counted only a few times. This rearrangement joins TRBV28 to TRBJ2-5, with D perhaps matching TRBD2 (5 bases). Germline CDR1 MDHEN, CDR2 SYDVKM. The CDR3 runs to 15 residues. With 3 bases removed from V and 2 bases from J, the gap between germline ends came to 13 bases. The CDR3 spells CASSFPGRGQETQYF. CDR3 nucleotides: TGTGCCAGCAGTTTCCCGGGGAGAGGACAAGAGACCCAGTACTTC.

This clone has a single count. J is TRBJ2-3 and V is TRBV28; D is possibly TRBD2 (5 bases). V lost 4 bases and J 6 bases, leaving 11 bases between the germline ends. Germline V gene sequence: CDR1 MDHEN, CDR2 SYDVKM. The CDR3 covers 13 residues. The CDR3 loop reads CASSSLARDTQYF. Here the CDR3 DNA reads TGTGCCAGCAGTTCCTTAGCGCGGGATACGCAGTATTTT.

This clone was counted a few times. J is TRBJ2-1 and V is TRBV5-1, with D perhaps TRBD1 (6 bases). The CDR3 length is 14 residues. The germline CDR1 and CDR2 sequences are SGHRS and YFSETQ. V lost 6 bases to trimming and J lost 4 bases, with 14 bases between them. CDR3 in amino acids: CASTPEGGYNEQFF. CDR3 sequence (DNA): TGCGCCAGCACCCCAGAAGGGGGTTACAATGAGCAGTTCTTC.

The chain has TRBV11-2 and TRBJ2-3; either TRBD1 or TRBD2 may supply D (5 bases each). The CDR3 runs 15 residues. From germline, CDR1 is SGHAT and CDR2 FQNNGV. V lost 1 base and J lost 2, with 10 bases in between. The CDR3 spells CASSLVFGATDTQYF. For the CDR3, the DNA is TGTGCCAGCAGCTTAGTCTTCGGGGCCACAGATACGCAGTATTTT.

The V call is TRBV11-2, the J call TRBJ2-6; D remains unclear. The CDR3 length is 16 residues. Between the trimmed V and J ends, which lost 2 bases and 1 base, there was a span of 9 bases. The germline gives CDR1 SGHAT, CDR2 FQNNGV. Here the CDR3 reads CASSLISQSGANVLTF. CDR3 nucleotide sequence: TGTGCCAGCAGCTTAATATCCCAATCTGGGGCCAACGTCCTGACTTTC.

The chain is built from TRBV18 and TRBJ2-5; D is uncertain. Germline CDR1 reads KGHSH; CDR2 reads LQKENI. Trimming left V 2 bases short and J 3 bases short, with 1 base between. The CDR3 totals 11 residues. Here the CDR3 reads CASSPEETQYF. The CDR3 DNA reads TGTGCCAGCTCACCAGAAGAGACCCAGTACTTC.

There are a few counts of this clone. The chain has TRBV28 and TRBJ1-6; no firm D call. Germline V gives CDR1 MDHEN, CDR2 SYDVKM. Deletions cut 3 bases from V and 7 bases from J, with 10 bases between. The CDR3 covers 14 residues. CDR3 sequence reads: CASSFKMPNSPLHF. The DNA of the CDR3 is TGTGCCAGCAGTTTTAAAATGCCGAATTCACCCCTCCACTTT.

V and J are TRBV29-1 and TRBJ2-1; 7 positions match TRBD1. After removal of 6 bases from V and 0 bases from J, the junction contained 5 bases not matched to a gene. Germline V gene lookup returns CDR1 SQVTM and CDR2 ANQGSEA. This CDR3 spans 14 amino acids. CDR3 region: CSVTTGDSYNEQFF. The CDR3 nucleotides read TGCAGCGTCACTACAGGGGACTCCTACAATGAGCAGTTCTTC.

This clone was seen a single time. CDR3 region: CASTAGNTIYF. The CDR3 DNA is TGTGCCAGCACGGCTGGAAACACCATATATTTT. The chain links TRBV6-5 to TRBJ1-3, with D unclear. Germline CDR1 MNHEY, CDR2 SVGAGI. The CDR3 runs to 11 residues. Trimming stripped 7 bases from V and 2 bases from J, with 3 bases between.

This rearrangement joins TRBV2 to TRBJ1-5; D perhaps matches TRBD1 (5 bases). CDR1 is SNHLY and CDR2 is FYNNEI in the germline V gene. This CDR3 is 15 amino acids long. V gave up 6 bases and J gave up 0 bases, with 12 bases separating them. The CDR3 here is CASRETDYSNQPQHF. DNA for the CDR3: TGTGCCAGCAGGGAGACAGATTATAGCAATCAGCCCCAGCATTTT. Full variable domain (rest looked up from reference TRBV2 and TRBJ1-5): EPEVTQTPSHQVTQMGQEVILRCVPISNHLYFYWYRQILGQKVEFLVSFYNNEISEKSEIFDDQFSVERPDGSNFTLKIRSTKLEDSAMYFCASRETDYSNQPQHFGDGTRLSIL.